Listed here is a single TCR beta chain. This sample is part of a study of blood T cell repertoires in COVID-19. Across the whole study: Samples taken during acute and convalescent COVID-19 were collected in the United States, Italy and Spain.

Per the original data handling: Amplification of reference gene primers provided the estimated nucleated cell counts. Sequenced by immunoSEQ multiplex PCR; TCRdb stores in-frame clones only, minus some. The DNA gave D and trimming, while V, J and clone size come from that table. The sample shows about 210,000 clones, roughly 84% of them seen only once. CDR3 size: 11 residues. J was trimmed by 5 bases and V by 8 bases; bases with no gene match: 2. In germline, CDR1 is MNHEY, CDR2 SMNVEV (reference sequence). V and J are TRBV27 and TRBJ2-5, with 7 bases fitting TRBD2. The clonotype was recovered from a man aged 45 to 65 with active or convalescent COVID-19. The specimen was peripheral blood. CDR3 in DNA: TGTGCCAGCTGGGGGGGGGAGACCCAGTACTTC. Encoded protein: CASWGGETQYF.